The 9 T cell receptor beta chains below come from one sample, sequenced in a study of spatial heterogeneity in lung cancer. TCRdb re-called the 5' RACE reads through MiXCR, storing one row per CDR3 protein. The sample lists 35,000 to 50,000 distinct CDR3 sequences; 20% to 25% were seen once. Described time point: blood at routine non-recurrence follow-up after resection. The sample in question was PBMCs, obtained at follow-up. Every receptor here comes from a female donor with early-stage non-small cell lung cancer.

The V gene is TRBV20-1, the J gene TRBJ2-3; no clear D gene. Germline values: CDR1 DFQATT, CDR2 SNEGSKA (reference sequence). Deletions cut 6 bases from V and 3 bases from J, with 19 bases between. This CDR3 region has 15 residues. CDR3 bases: TGCAGTGCCGAGTTACAGAGAGCAAGTACAGATACGCAGTATTTT. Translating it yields CSAELQRASTDTQYF.

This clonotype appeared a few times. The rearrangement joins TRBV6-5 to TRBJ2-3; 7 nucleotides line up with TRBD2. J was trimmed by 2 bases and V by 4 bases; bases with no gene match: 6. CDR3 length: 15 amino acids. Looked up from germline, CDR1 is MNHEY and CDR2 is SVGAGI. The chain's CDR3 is CASSWAGRNTDTQYF. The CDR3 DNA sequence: TGTGCCAGCAGTTGGGCCGGGAGGAACACAGATACGCAGTATTTT.

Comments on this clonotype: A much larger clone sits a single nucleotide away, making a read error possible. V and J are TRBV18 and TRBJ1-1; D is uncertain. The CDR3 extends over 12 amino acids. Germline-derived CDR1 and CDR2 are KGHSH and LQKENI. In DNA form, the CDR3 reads TGTGTCAGCTCACCAGATATTTCTGAAGCTTTCTTT. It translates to CVSSPDISEAFF.

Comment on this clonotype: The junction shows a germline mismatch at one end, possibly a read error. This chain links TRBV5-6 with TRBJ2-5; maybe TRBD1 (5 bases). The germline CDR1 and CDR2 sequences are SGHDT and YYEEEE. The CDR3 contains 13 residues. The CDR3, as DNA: TGTGCCAGCAGCCGACAGTACCAAGAGACCCGGTACTTC. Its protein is CASSRQYQETRYF.

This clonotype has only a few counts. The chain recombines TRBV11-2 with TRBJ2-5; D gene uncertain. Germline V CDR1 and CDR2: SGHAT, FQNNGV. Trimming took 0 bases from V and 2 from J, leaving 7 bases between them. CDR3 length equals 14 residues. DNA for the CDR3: TGTGCCAGCAGCTTAGACTTGGTTCAAGAGACCCAGTACTTC. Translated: CASSLDLVQETQYF.

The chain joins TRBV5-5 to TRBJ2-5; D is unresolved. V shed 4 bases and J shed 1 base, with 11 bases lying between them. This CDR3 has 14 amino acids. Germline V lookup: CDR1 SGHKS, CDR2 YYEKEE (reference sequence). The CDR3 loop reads CASSRQGFQETQYF. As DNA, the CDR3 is TGTGCCAGCAGCAGGCAAGGGTTCCAAGAGACCCAGTACTTC.

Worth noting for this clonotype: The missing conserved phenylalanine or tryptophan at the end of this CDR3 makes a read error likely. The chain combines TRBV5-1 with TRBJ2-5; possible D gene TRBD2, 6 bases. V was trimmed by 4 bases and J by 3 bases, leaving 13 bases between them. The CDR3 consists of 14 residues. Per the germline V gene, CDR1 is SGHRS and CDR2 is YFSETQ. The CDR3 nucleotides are TGCGCCAGCAGCCCCGGGACTCCTGAAGAGACCCAGTACTCC. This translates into CASSPGTPEETQYS.

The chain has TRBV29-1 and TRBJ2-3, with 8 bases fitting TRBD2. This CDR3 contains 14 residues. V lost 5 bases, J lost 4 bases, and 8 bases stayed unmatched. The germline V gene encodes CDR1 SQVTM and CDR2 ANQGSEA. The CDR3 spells CSVTGRAGADTQYF. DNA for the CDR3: TGCAGCGTTACCGGGAGGGCCGGGGCAGATACGCAGTATTTT.

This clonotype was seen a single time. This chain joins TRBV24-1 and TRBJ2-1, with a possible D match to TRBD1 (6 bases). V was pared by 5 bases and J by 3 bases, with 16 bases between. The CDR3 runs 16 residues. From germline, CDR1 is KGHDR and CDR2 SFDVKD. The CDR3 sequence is CATSGPGQEHYNEQFF. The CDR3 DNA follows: TGTGCCACCAGTGGACCGGGACAAGAGCACTACAATGAGCAGTTCTTC.